This T cell receptor beta chain was profiled in a study of vaccination and CD4 T cells after COVID-19. Study information: Median time from second vaccine dose to sampling was roughly 76 days (14 to 241). Either a CEFX pool, an HIV-1 Nef pool, or no peptide was added to control cultures. Study conclusions and caveats: No early post-infection timepoints were studied, and convalescent patients studied were relatively few.

CDR3 size: 15 residues. Looked up from germline, CDR1 is MNHEY and CDR2 is SVGAGI. With V trimmed by 2 bases and J by 2 bases, 1 base remained unmatched. Researchers used the Oncomine TCR Beta short-read assay to sequence DNA from cultured CD4+ T cells. From the PCR reads, TCRdb called clonotypes with MiXCR, one entry per CDR3 protein. Of over 20,000 distinct CDR3 sequences in the sample, more than 30% are singletons; the top ten hold 3%. The time point: late sampling 161 to 241 days after vaccination in three convalescent patients. Documented treatment: approximately nine-day PBMC culture with coronavirus spike peptide pools or control peptides (ViraFEST assay). As to this clonotype: The antigen remains undetermined.

The starting material was CD4+ T cells from blood, cultured in vitro, obtained about 7 months after SARS-CoV-2 vaccination. The sequence came from a human donor who had recovered from COVID-19. The chain joins TRBV6-5 to TRBJ2-3, with 10 positions matching TRBD1. DNA of the CDR3: TGTGCCAGCAGTTACGGGACAGGGGACACAGATACGCAGTATTTT. As protein: CASSYGTGDTDTQYF.